What follows are 3 T cell receptor beta chains derived from one specimen sequenced in a study of T-cell memory formation after mild COVID-19. TCRdb redid the calling of the 5' RACE reads with MiXCR, one entry per CDR3 protein. The data hold about 400,000 distinct CDR3 sequences, with around 24% observed a single time. Sequencing was carried out using PBMCs or a T cell subset sorted from them (not recorded which). These receptors were collected from an adult woman who had mild COVID-19 (a few samples of this study predate the infection). Cell type and time point are not known.

V usage is TRBV4-1 and J usage is TRBJ2-4; perhaps D is TRBD1 or TRBD2 (5 bases each). The germline CDR1 and CDR2 sequences are MGHRA and YSYEKL. The V gene lost 4 bases and the J gene lost 4 bases, with 17 bases spanning the gap. This CDR3 is built from 16 residues. CDR3 bases: TGCGCCAGCAGCCCGCTCCATCGGGACGGTAAAAACATTCAGTACTTC. It translates to CASSPLHRDGKNIQYF.

This clonotype was counted between two and nine times. The V call is TRBV7-2, the J call TRBJ2-2; tentative D call: TRBD2 (6 bases). V was pared by 1 base and J by 6 bases, with 15 bases between. This CDR3 comprises 16 residues. Germline CDR1 reads SGHTA; CDR2 reads FQGNSA. CDR3 residues: CASSLVGGPGPGELFF. The CDR3 DNA is TGTGCCAGCAGCTTAGTAGGAGGGCCGGGTCCCGGGGAGCTGTTTTTT.

This clonotype was counted a few times. The chain employs TRBV27 and TRBJ1-1, with D uncertain. V lost 3 bases to trimming and J lost 4 bases, with 15 bases between them. Germline CDR1 reads MNHEY; CDR2 reads SMNVEV (reference sequence). This CDR3 is 15 amino acids long. The CDR3 nucleotides read TGTGCCAGCAGTTTTGGATTCCCAACCTCCACTGAAGCTTTCTTT. Residues: CASSFGFPTSTEAFF.